Listed here is a single TCR beta chain. Original handling: By means of reference gene primer amplification, nucleated cell counts were estimated. TCRdb's copy holds only in-frame clones and misses some; the assay was immunoSEQ multiplex PCR. V and J calls and clone size are as listed in that table; D and trimming were resolved from the DNA. The sample has under 50,000 clones; about nine tenths are singletons. The V gene lost 3 bases and the J gene lost 6 bases, with 9 bases spanning the gap. The CDR3 length is 13 residues. The V gene's germline CDR1 is GTSNPN and CDR2 SVGIG (reference sequence). The sample comes from a study of blood T cell repertoires in COVID-19. On the study more broadly: Both acute and convalescent COVID-19 samples were obtained from the United States, Italy and Spain. Sources were T cells, B-cell-depleted T cells, or PBMCs; the material itself was cDNA or gDNA.

Sequencing was carried out using peripheral blood. The rearrangement joins TRBV30 to TRBJ1-6, with D perhaps matching TRBD1 (6 bases). The TCR sequence derives from a human donor in a cohort sampled during active COVID-19. The CDR3, as DNA: TGTGCCTGGAGCGGACAGTCTAATTCACCCCTCCACTTT. As protein: CAWSGQSNSPLHF.